This TCR beta chain was captured by sequencing in a study of T cell responses to AZD1222 COVID-19 vaccine. Clones were sequenced by immunoSEQ multiplex PCR, and TCRdb holds only the in-frame ones, with some missing. Altogether just under 90,000 clones are present, 88% being singletons, with the ten largest covering 10%. Findings of the study overall: Unmutated variant regions reportedly attract nearly half of all spike-specific TCRs. Without day 14 samples, only post-peak T cell repertoires were studied. Most donors were white British, females outnumbered males, and clonal diversity was possibly underestimated.

There are 13 residues in the CDR3. Germline assignment: CDR1 MNHEY and CDR2 SVGAGI. V was shortened by 7 bases and J by 7 bases, with 16 bases between the two germline ends. In the case of this clone: Its antigen remains unidentified.

The chain has TRBV6-5 and TRBJ1-2; D possibly corresponds to TRBD1 (6 bases). This TCR came from an adult in good health. This specimen was peripheral blood, taken on day 0 of MenACWY control vaccination. CDR3 in DNA: TGTGCCAGCAACCACCGGGGGGCGGGTGGCTACACCTTC. Translating gives CASNHRGAGGYTF.